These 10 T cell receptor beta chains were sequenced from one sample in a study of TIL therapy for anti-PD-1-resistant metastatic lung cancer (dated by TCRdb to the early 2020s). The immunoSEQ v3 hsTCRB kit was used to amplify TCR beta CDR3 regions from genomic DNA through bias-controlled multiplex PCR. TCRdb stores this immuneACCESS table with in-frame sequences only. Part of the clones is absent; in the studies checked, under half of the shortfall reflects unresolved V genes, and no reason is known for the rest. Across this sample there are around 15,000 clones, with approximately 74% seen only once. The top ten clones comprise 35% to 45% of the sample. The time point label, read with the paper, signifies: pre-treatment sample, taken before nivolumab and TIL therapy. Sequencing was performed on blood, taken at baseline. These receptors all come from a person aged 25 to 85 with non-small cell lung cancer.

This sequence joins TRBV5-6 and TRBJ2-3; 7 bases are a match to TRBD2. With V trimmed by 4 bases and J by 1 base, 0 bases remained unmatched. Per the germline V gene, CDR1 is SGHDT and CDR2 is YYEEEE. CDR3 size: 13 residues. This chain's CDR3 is CASSRGGTDTQYF. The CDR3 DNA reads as TGTGCCAGCAGCCGGGGGGGCACAGATACGCAGTATTTT.

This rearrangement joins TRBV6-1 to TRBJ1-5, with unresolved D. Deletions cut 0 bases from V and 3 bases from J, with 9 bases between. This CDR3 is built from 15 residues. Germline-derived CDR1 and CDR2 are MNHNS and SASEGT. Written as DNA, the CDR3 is TGTGCCAGCAGTGAAGCGGGCGGAATCAATCAGCCCCAGCATTTT. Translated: CASSEAGGINQPQHF.

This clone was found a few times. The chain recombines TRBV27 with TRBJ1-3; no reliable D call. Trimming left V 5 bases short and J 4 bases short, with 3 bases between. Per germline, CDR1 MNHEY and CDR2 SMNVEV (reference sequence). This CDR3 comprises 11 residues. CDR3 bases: TGTGCCAGCAGTGGGGGAAACACCATATATTTT. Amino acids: CASSGGNTIYF.

The CDR3 region has the DNA TGTGCCAGTAGTATAGTGGGGACTAGCGGGGATCACAAATCAGTACAAGAGACCCAGTACTTC. Residues: CASSIVGTSGDHKSVQETQYF. The chain combines TRBV19 with TRBJ2-5; 13 nucleotides agree with TRBD2. Trimming at V came to 1 base and at J to 2 bases, leaving 16 bases not matched to a gene. CDR1 is LNHDA and CDR2 is SQIVND in the germline V gene (reference sequence). CDR3 length: 21 amino acids.

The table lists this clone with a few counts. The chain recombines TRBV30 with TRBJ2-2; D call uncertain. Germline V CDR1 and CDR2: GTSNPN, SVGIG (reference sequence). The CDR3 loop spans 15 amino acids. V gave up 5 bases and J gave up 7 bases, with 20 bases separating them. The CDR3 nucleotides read TGTGCCTGGCTTCCGAGGACGGATACACTCGGGGAGCTGTTTTTT. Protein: CAWLPRTDTLGELFF. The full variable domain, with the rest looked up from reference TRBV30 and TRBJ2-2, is SQTIHQWPATLVQPVGSPLSLECTVEGTSNPNLYWYRQAAGRGLQLLFYSVGIGQISSEVPQNLSASRPQDRQFILSSKKLLLSDSGFYLCAWLPRTDTLGELFFGEGSRLTVL.

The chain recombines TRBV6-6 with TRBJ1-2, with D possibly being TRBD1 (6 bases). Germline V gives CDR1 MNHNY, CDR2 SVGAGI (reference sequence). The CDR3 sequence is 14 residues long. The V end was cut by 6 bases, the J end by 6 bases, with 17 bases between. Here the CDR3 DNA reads TGTGCCAGCAGCACCAGGGGAAGAGGGAATGGCTACACCTTC. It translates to CASSTRGRGNGYTF.

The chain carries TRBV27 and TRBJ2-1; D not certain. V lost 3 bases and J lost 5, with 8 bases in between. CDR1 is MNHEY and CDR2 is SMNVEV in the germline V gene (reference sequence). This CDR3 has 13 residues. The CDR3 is CASSFVTNNEQFF. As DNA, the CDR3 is TGTGCCAGCAGTTTCGTAACCAACAATGAGCAGTTCTTC.

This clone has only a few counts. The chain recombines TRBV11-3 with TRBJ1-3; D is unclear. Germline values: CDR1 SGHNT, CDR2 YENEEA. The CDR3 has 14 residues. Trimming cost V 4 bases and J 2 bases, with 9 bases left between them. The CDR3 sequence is CASSSGSPGNTIYF. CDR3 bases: TGTGCCAGCAGCTCAGGTTCACCTGGAAACACCATATATTTT.

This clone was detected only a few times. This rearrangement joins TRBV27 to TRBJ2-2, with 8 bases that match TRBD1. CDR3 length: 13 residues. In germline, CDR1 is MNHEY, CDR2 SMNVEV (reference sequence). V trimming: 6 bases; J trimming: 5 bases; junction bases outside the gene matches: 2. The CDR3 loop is CASSRTGTGELFF. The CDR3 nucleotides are TGTGCCAGCAGCCGGACAGGGACCGGGGAGCTGTTTTTT.

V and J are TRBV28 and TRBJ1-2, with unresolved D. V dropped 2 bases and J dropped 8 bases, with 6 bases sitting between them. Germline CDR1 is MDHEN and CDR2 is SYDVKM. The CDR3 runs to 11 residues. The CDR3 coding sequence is TGTGCCAGCAGTTTAAACGGGGGCTACACCTTC. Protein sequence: CASSLNGGYTF.